This TCR beta chain was obtained from a study of blood T cell repertoires in COVID-19. For the study at large: The origin of the acute and convalescent COVID-19 samples was the United States, Italy and Spain. T cells, B-cell-depleted T cells, or PBMCs supplied cDNA or gDNA.

The age range of participants was about 18 to 89 years, with residence in approximately 25 US areas. Donors were grouped by their self-reported clinical history. Clones were sequenced by immunoSEQ multiplex PCR, and TCRdb holds only the in-frame ones, with some missing. Of 190,000 or so clones listed, about nine tenths are singletons. This clone was recorded at least ten times. CDR3 length: 14 residues. The germline gives CDR1 SGHNT, CDR2 YENEEA. V was shortened by 5 bases and J by 2 bases, with 11 bases between the two germline ends. This chain connects TRBV11-3 to TRBJ2-3; D is perhaps TRBD1 (6 bases). Material: PBMCs or T cells enriched from blood (not recorded which). This clonotype originated in a man aged 18 to 29 with acute COVID-19. The CDR3 bases are TGTGCCAGCAGCCCACCAGGGGTCACAGATACGCAGTATTTT. This codes for CASSPPGVTDTQYF.